The clone carrying this T cell receptor (beta chain) was seen just once. The data stem from a study of blood T cell repertoires in COVID-19. Study details: Nucleic acid was either cDNA or gDNA, and it came from T cells, B-cell-depleted T cells, or PBMCs.

As handled by the study authors: Counts of nucleated cells, estimated from reference gene primer amplification, were obtained. TCRdb's copy holds only in-frame clones and misses some; the assay was immunoSEQ multiplex PCR. V, J and clone size are taken as reported in that table, and D and trimming were inferred from the DNA itself. There are about 80,000 clones in the sample; more than 65% occur only once, and around 12% lies in the top ten. The source is a man older than 75 with acute or convalescent COVID-19. Sequencing was carried out using peripheral blood.

The CDR3 bases are TGCAGCGTCGACTCGGACAGGGGGGACAATGAGCAGTTCTTC. This sequence encodes CSVDSDRGDNEQFF. The J gene is TRBJ2-1, the V gene TRBV29-1; TRBD1 agrees at 10 bases. V trimming: 6 bases; J trimming: 5 bases; junction bases outside the gene matches: 7. Germline assignment: CDR1 SQVTM and CDR2 ANQGSEA. The CDR3 consists of 14 residues.